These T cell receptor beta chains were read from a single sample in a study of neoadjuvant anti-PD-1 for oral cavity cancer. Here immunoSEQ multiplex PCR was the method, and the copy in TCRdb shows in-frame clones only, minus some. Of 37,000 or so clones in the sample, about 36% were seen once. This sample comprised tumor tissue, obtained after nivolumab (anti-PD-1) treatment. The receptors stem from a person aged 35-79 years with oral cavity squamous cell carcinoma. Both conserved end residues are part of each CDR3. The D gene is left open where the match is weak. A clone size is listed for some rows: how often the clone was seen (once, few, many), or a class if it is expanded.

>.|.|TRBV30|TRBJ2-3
CAWSTGTDTQYF
TGTGCCTGGAGCACCGGCACAGATACGCAGTATTTT
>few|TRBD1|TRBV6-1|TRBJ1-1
CASRVDRGRTEAFF
TGTGCCAGCAGGGTAGACAGGGGGCGCACTGAAGCTTTCTTT
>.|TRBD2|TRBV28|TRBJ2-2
CAAGGGKTGELFF
TGTGCCGCCGGCGGGGGGAAGACCGGGGAGCTGTTTTTT
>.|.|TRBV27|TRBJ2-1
CASSRDFAYNEQFF
TGTGCCAGCAGCCGGGACTTTGCCTACAATGAGCAGTTCTTC
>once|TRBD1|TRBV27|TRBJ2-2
CASSRNWDRVSGELFF
TGTGCCAGCAGTCGGAATTGGGACAGGGTATCCGGGGAGCTGTTTTTT
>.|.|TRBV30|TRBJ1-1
CAWSNPGLNEAFF
TGTGCCTGGAGTAATCCGGGACTAAACGAAGCTTTCTTT
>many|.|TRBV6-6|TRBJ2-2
CASSNRGAGTGELFF
TGTGCCAGCAGTAACCGGGGCGCGGGCACCGGGGAGCTGTTTTTT
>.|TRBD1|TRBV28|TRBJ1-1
CASRGQALNTEAFF
TGTGCCAGCAGGGGACAGGCCTTGAACACTGAAGCTTTCTTT
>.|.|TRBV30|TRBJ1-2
CAWSPRTGTYGYTF
TGTGCCTGGAGCCCCCGAACAGGAACCTATGGCTACACCTTC
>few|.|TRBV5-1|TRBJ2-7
CASSSGPGPYEQYF
TGCGCCAGCAGCTCAGGTCCGGGACCCTACGAGCAGTACTTC
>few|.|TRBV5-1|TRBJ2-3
CASRKEGGADTQYF
TGCGCCAGCCGTAAAGAGGGGGGCGCAGATACGCAGTATTTT
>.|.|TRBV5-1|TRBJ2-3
CASSLATADTQYF
TGCGCCAGCAGCTTGGCCACGGCAGATACGCAGTATTTT
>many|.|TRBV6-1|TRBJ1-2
CASSERGFYSDGYTF
TGTGCCAGCAGTGAAAGGGGCTTCTATTCCGATGGCTACACCTTC